What follows describes a single T cell receptor (beta chain). Its antigen is undetermined. The protocol was immunoSEQ multiplex PCR, while the TCRdb copy is restricted to in-frame clones and leaves out a portion. The table shows 200,000 to 250,000 clones, with roughly 94% occurring only once. This entry belongs to a study of T cell responses to AZD1222 COVID-19 vaccine. The V and J ends lost 0 bases and 3 bases, in that order; junction bases with no gene match: 5. The CDR3 totals 16 residues. Germline V CDR1 and CDR2: SGHTA, FQGNSA. Study outcomes and limitations: Among the donors, most were white British and more were female, and clonal diversity was possibly underestimated.

This specimen was peripheral blood, taken 28 days after the second dose of the MenACWY control vaccine. This sequence was found in an adult who received the MenACWY meningococcal vaccine as a control. The chain combines TRBV7-2 with TRBJ2-5, with TRBD1 matching 9 bases. In nucleotides, the CDR3 is TGTGCCAGCAGCTTAGCACCGGGACAGGGCAAAGAGACCCAGTACTTC. Its translation: CASSLAPGQGKETQYF.